Shown below are 17 T cell receptor beta chains from a single sample sequenced in a study of cytomegalovirus exposure and HLA in healthy donors. The PCR was carried out with 60 Vbeta primers and 13 Jbeta primers. Clones were sequenced by immunoSEQ multiplex PCR, and TCRdb holds only the in-frame ones, with some missing. The table has more than 80,000 clones, around 80% seen once. The sequencing sample was made of PBMCs. Receptors were obtained from a woman in her forties or fifties in good health and CMV-seropositive.

The chain is built from TRBV28 and TRBJ1-6; D gene uncertain. The V end was cut by 5 bases, the J end by 9 bases, with 14 bases between. Germline V gene sequence: CDR1 MDHEN, CDR2 SYDVKM. The CDR3 runs to 14 residues. CDR3 nucleotides: TGTGCCAGCAGTGCCGACATCGGTATTTCACCCCTCCACTTT. Translated, it gives CASSADIGISPLHF.

The chain couples TRBV5-5 to TRBJ2-5; D is possibly TRBD2 (5 bases). The ends were cut back, 0 bases at V and 3 bases at J, with 9 bases in the middle. Looked up from germline, CDR1 is SGHKS and CDR2 is YYEKEE (reference sequence). This CDR3 is 14 amino acids long. The DNA for the CDR3 is TGTGCCAGCAGCTTGGACGGGGTGAAAGAGACCCAGTACTTC. Protein: CASSLDGVKETQYF.

The rearrangement joins TRBV5-1 to TRBJ1-1, with 7 bases matching TRBD1. Looked up from germline, CDR1 is SGHRS and CDR2 is YFSETQ. The V gene end was trimmed by 0 bases and the J gene end by 3 bases; junction bases not matched to a gene: 8. The CDR3 loop spans 16 amino acids. The CDR3 sequence: CASSLEGAYSDTEAFF. DNA for the CDR3: TGCGCCAGCAGCTTGGAGGGGGCTTATTCGGACACTGAAGCTTTCTTT.

This rearrangement joins TRBV28 to TRBJ2-5, with 7 positions matching TRBD1. Gene TRBJ2-7 matches the end of the DNA better, so the J call may be wrong. Germline CDR1 is MDHEN and CDR2 is SYDVKM. This CDR3 has 13 residues. This CDR3 is CASSPGQMNEQYF. The CDR3, as DNA: TGTGCCAGCAGTCCGGGACAGATGAACGAGCAGTACTTC.

This chain joins TRBV7-2 and TRBJ2-1; D is possibly TRBD2 (5 bases). Trimming stripped 5 bases from V and 8 bases from J, with 19 bases between. The CDR3 is made up of 15 amino acids. Germline values: CDR1 SGHTA, CDR2 FQGNSA. The CDR3 sequence is CASSPGVWRSDEQFF. The CDR3, as DNA: TGTGCCAGCAGCCCCGGAGTTTGGCGTAGCGATGAGCAGTTCTTC.

This clone was found a few times. The chain joins TRBV5-1 to TRBJ1-4; D is unresolved. Per the germline V gene, CDR1 is SGHRS and CDR2 is YFSETQ. Trimming cost V 0 bases and J 2 bases, with 5 bases left between them. The CDR3 is 14 amino acids. The CDR3 DNA sequence: TGCGCCAGCAGCTTGGGTCAGACTAATGAAAAACTGTTTTTT. Encoded protein: CASSLGQTNEKLFF. The full variable domain, in which reference TRBV5-1 and TRBJ1-4 provide the parts outside the CDR3, is KAGVTQTPRYLIKTRGQQVTLSCSPISGHRSVSWYQQTPGQGLQFLFEYFSETQRNKGNFPGRFSGRQFSNSRSEMNVSTLELGDSALYLCASSLGQTNEKLFFGSGTQLSVL.

The CDR3 sequence is CASSLTALGQGLNTEAFF. In DNA, the CDR3 is TGTGCCAGCAGCTTAACAGCCCTGGGACAGGGGTTGAACACTGAAGCTTTCTTT. The J gene is TRBJ1-1, the V gene TRBV7-3, with TRBD1 matching 10 bases. The CDR3 has 18 amino acids. V lost 0 bases and J lost 0; bases outside the gene matches: 7. Germline CDR1 and CDR2: SGHTA and FQGTGA. Complete variable domain (other parts from reference TRBV7-3 and TRBJ1-1): GAGVSQTPSNKVTEKGKYVELRCDPISGHTALYWYRQSLGQGPEFLIYFQGTGAADDSGLPNDRFFAVRPEGSVSTLKIQRTERGDSAVYLCASSLTALGQGLNTEAFFGQGTRLTVV.

This chain joins TRBV27 and TRBJ1-2; 8 bases are a match to TRBD1. The ends lost 5 bases at V and 7 bases at J; junction bases unmatched: 6. The CDR3 is 13 residues long. The germline CDR1 and CDR2 sequences are MNHEY and SMNVEV (reference sequence). CDR3 amino acids: CASSTTGGSGYTF. The CDR3 DNA sequence: TGTGCCAGCAGTACCACAGGGGGTAGTGGCTACACCTTC.

V gene TRBV19 combines with J gene TRBJ2-1; a weak D match, TRBD1 (5 bases). Trimming cost V 7 bases and J 2 bases, with 15 bases left between them. Germline CDR1 LNHDA, CDR2 SQIVND (reference sequence). The CDR3 is made up of 15 amino acids. CDR3 sequence reads: CASNSLQATYNEQFF. The CDR3 region has the DNA TGTGCCAGTAACTCACTACAGGCGACCTACAATGAGCAGTTCTTC. Based on the CDR3 plus reference TRBV19 and TRBJ2-1, the full variable domain is DGGITQSPKYLFRKEGQNVTLSCEQNLNHDAMYWYRQDPGQGLRLIYYSQIVNDFQKGDIAEGYSVSREKKESFPLTVTSAQKNPTAFYLCASNSLQATYNEQFFGPGTRLTVL.

V gene TRBV30 combines with J gene TRBJ1-1, with 8 bases lining up with TRBD1. Germline CDR1 GTSNPN, CDR2 SVGIG (reference sequence). V dropped 8 bases and J dropped 2; count of bases not matched to a gene: 13. This CDR3 has 15 residues. The CDR3: CAEEGTGARNTEAFF. DNA of the CDR3: TGTGCCGAGGAAGGGACAGGTGCCAGAAACACTGAAGCTTTCTTT.

V usage is TRBV7-8 and J usage is TRBJ1-6; D gene ambiguous. Germline V CDR1 and CDR2: SGHVS, FQNEAQ. Trimming left V 3 bases short and J 7 bases short, with 7 bases between. This CDR3 region has 13 residues. The CDR3 here is CASSFGPNSPLHF. CDR3 nucleotides: TGTGCCAGCAGCTTCGGTCCCAATTCACCCCTCCACTTT.

V is TRBV5-4 and J is TRBJ2-5; no clear D. This CDR3 region has 14 residues. Germline values: CDR1 SGHNT, CDR2 YYREEE (reference sequence). Trimming shortened V by 4 bases and J by 2 bases, and 12 bases separated the two germline ends. DNA of the CDR3: TGTGCCAGCAGCCCGACTGGCCTACAAGAGACCCAGTACTTC. Its translation is CASSPTGLQETQYF. The full variable domain, its missing parts supplied by reference TRBV5-4 and TRBJ2-5, is ETGVTQSPTHLIKTRGQQVTLRCSSQSGHNTVSWYQQALGQGPQFIFQYYREEENGRGNFPPRFSGLQFPNYSSELNVNALELDDSALYLCASSPTGLQETQYFGPGTRLLVL.

This clone was seen once. This chain joins TRBV5-1 and TRBJ2-3; 9 bases line up with TRBD1. The CDR3 is made up of 14 amino acids. With 3 bases clipped from V and 1 base from J, the junction kept 0 bases outside the gene matches. Germline V CDR1 and CDR2: SGHRS, YFSETQ. The CDR3 loop reads CASSWTGGTDTQYF. CDR3 DNA: TGCGCCAGCAGCTGGACAGGGGGCACAGATACGCAGTATTTT.

This clone was counted only a few times. This chain connects TRBV5-6 to TRBJ2-7; 10 nucleotides match TRBD1. Germline CDR1 and CDR2: SGHDT and YYEEEE. The CDR3 sequence is 15 residues long. V shed 2 bases and J 2 bases; nucleotides not matched to a gene: 4. In DNA form, the CDR3 reads TGTGCCAGCAGCTTACCGGGACAGGGGACCTACGAGCAGTACTTC. This gives the protein CASSLPGQGTYEQYF.

The rearrangement joins TRBV27 to TRBJ1-6, with D uncertain. The germline V and J ends were trimmed by 8 bases and 0 bases, with 8 bases remaining between them. The germline V gene encodes CDR1 MNHEY and CDR2 SMNVEV (reference sequence). The CDR3 is 14 residues long. The CDR3 region has the DNA TGTGCCAGCCGCAGGATCTCCTATAATTCACCCCTCCACTTT. Translation: CASRRISYNSPLHF.

This chain uses TRBV29-1 with TRBJ1-2, with 7 positions matching TRBD1. Trimming cost V 6 bases and J 6 bases; bases outside gene matches: 10. Germline V gene data show CDR1 as SQVTM and CDR2 as ANQGSEA. The CDR3 has 13 residues. CDR3 protein: CSVLGQGVNGYTF. CDR3 nucleotide sequence: TGCAGCGTGCTCGGCCAGGGGGTAAATGGCTACACCTTC.

The rearrangement joins TRBV4-2 to TRBJ1-6; TRBD1 agrees at 9 bases. Germline CDR1 is LGHNA and CDR2 is YNFKEQ. The ends lost 3 bases at V and 8 bases at J; junction bases unmatched: 5. The CDR3 has 15 residues. The DNA of the CDR3 is TGTGCCAGCAGCCAGACGACAGGGGGGGATTCACCCCTCCACTTT. The encoded protein is CASSQTTGGDSPLHF.